This passage covers 24 T cell receptor beta chains from one sample sequenced in a study of neurological immune-mediated disorders (dated by TCRdb to between 2017 and 2020). The library was produced with 5' RACE. The listed sequencing device is Illumina HiSeq 2500. The raw public data were reprocessed by TCRdb itself: fastp quality trimming at Q25, MiXCR clonotype calling, in-frame beta chains only. All rows with the same CDR3 protein become a single entry with the most common DNA and genes. The sample profile shows tens of thousands of distinct CDR3 sequences; 9% to 12% of them were found once. Approximately 7% of the sample is held by the ten biggest clonotypes. Sequenced material: PBMCs. The receptor set was obtained from a woman in her 30s with HTLV-1-associated myelopathy (HAM/TSP).

In this sample, this clonotype turned up many times. V usage is TRBV11-2 and J usage is TRBJ1-4; D call uncertain. V was pared by 4 bases and J by 15 bases, with 27 bases between. The CDR3 has 16 residues. Germline V gene sequence: CDR1 SGHAT, CDR2 FQNNGV. This CDR3 reads CASSSLGTGRRGVLFF. Here the CDR3 DNA reads TGTGCCAGCAGCTCCCTTGGAACCGGCCGACGGGGAGTTTTGTTTTTT.

This clonotype was counted many times. The J gene is TRBJ1-6, the V gene TRBV6-1, with 7 nucleotides matching TRBD1. Per the germline V gene, CDR1 is MNHNS and CDR2 is SASEGT. This CDR3 comprises 15 residues. V lost 6 bases, J lost 5 bases, and 7 bases stayed unmatched. CDR3 DNA sequence: TGTGCCAGCAGACAACCCACAGGGGATAATTCACCCCTCCACTTT. Its protein is CASRQPTGDNSPLHF.

This clonotype was found many times. The chain is built from TRBV20-1 and TRBJ1-5; 8 bases are a match to TRBD1. The CDR3 has 20 amino acids. Germline CDR1 DFQATT, CDR2 SNEGSKA (reference sequence). V lost 0 bases to trimming and J lost 9 bases; unmatched junction nucleotides: 25. In nucleotides, the CDR3 is TGCAGTGCTAGAGATTCATCCCCCCAGGACAGGGAACTGAGGATCAGGCCCCAGCATTTT. It specifies CSARDSSPQDRELRIRPQHF.

This clonotype was counted ten times or more. The chain carries TRBV20-1 and TRBJ2-5; TRBD2 matches 8 bases. Germline V lookup: CDR1 DFQATT, CDR2 SNEGSKA (reference sequence). The ends lost 3 bases at V and 5 bases at J; junction bases unmatched: 5. This CDR3 contains 13 residues. The CDR3 bases are TGCAGTGCTAGTCACCCGGGAGGGGAGACCCAGTACTTC. Translation: CSASHPGGETQYF.

At least ten counts were recorded for this clonotype. The V gene is TRBV20-1, the J gene TRBJ2-5; 12 bases map to TRBD2. The V gene end was trimmed by 2 bases and the J gene end by 4 bases; junction bases not matched to a gene: 5. Germline CDR1 reads DFQATT; CDR2 reads SNEGSKA (reference sequence). The CDR3 contains 15 residues. The CDR3 DNA follows: TGCAGTGCTAGACCCTCTAGCGGGGGGGTAGAGACCCAGTACTTC. It encodes CSARPSSGGVETQYF.

This clonotype came up many times. DNA for the CDR3: TGTGCCAGCAGCTACTTTGACTCTAATGAAAAACTGTTTTTT. Residues: CASSYFDSNEKLFF. The chain combines TRBV7-2 with TRBJ1-4; no firm D call. Germline-derived CDR1 and CDR2 are SGHTA and FQGNSA. V lost 4 bases and J lost 3, with 9 bases in between. CDR3 length: 14 residues.

This clonotype occurred many times. For the CDR3, the DNA is TGCAGTGCCCCTGACAGCTACGAGCAGTACTTC. Translated, it gives CSAPDSYEQYF. The chain combines TRBV20-1 with TRBJ2-7; a weak D match, TRBD1 (5 bases). The V gene's germline CDR1 is DFQATT and CDR2 SNEGSKA (reference sequence). Trimming cost V 6 bases and J 3 bases, with 9 bases left between them. The CDR3 contains 11 residues.

This clonotype was observed at least ten times. The chain employs TRBV6-1 and TRBJ1-2; D not resolved. With 1 base removed from V and 8 bases from J, the gap between germline ends came to 14 bases. The CDR3 runs 14 residues. Germline CDR1 MNHNS, CDR2 SASEGT. The CDR3 region is CASSEVPTAGGYTF. CDR3 DNA: TGTGCCAGCAGTGAAGTCCCAACGGCAGGAGGCTACACCTTC.

This clonotype appeared many times. The chain links TRBV5-1 to TRBJ1-3; D is unresolved. Looked up from germline, CDR1 is SGHRS and CDR2 is YFSETQ. Trimming cost V 5 bases and J 0 bases, with 9 bases left between them. This CDR3 comprises 14 residues. CDR3 residues: CASRLESSGNTIYF. As DNA, the CDR3 is TGCGCCAGCAGACTCGAGAGCTCTGGAAACACCATATATTTT.

This clonotype has just a few counts. The chain carries TRBV20-1 and TRBJ1-5; 8 nucleotides match TRBD1. The CDR3 runs 14 residues. Germline values: CDR1 DFQATT, CDR2 SNEGSKA (reference sequence). After removal of 6 bases from V and 0 bases from J, the junction contained 4 bases not matched to a gene. In DNA form, the CDR3 reads TGCAGTGCCGAGACAGGGGATAGCAATCAGCCCCAGCATTTT. It encodes CSAETGDSNQPQHF.

This clonotype was counted ten times or more. The chain carries TRBV6-6 and TRBJ2-3, with a tentative D call TRBD2 (6 bases). The germline V gene encodes CDR1 MNHNY and CDR2 SVGAGI (reference sequence). V gave up 0 bases and J gave up 0 bases, with 13 bases separating them. The CDR3 consists of 17 residues. CDR3 coding DNA: TGTGCCAGCAGTTACTCGGATCCCGGGGGTAGCACAGATACGCAGTATTTT. It yields the protein CASSYSDPGGSTDTQYF.

This clonotype has at least ten counts. The chain links TRBV5-1 to TRBJ2-3; D is perhaps TRBD1 (5 bases). The CDR3 is made up of 14 amino acids. The V gene lost 2 bases and the J gene lost 4 bases, with 11 bases spanning the gap. The germline gives CDR1 SGHRS, CDR2 YFSETQ. The CDR3 DNA reads TGCGCCAGCAGCTTTTGGGGCCCTTCAGATACGCAGTATTTT. This codes for CASSFWGPSDTQYF.

This clonotype appeared a few times. The chain carries TRBV5-4 and TRBJ2-2, with a tentative D call TRBD2 (7 bases). Deletions cut 0 bases from V and 7 bases from J, with 19 bases between. Germline CDR1 reads SGHNT; CDR2 reads YYREEE (reference sequence). The CDR3 is 17 amino acids. The CDR3 spells CASSLGGQGGSFGELFF. CDR3 coding DNA: TGTGCCAGCAGCTTGGGGGGGCAGGGCGGGAGCTTCGGGGAGCTGTTTTTT.

The CDR3 region has the DNA TGTGCCAGCAGCCCATCCGGGACAGGGGGTTTTGGTACGCAGTATTTT. Translated: CASSPSGTGGFGTQYF. The V call is TRBV7-9, the J call TRBJ2-3; 11 nucleotides align to TRBD1. The ends lost 5 bases at V and 8 bases at J; junction bases unmatched: 12. Germline V CDR1 and CDR2: SEHNR, FQNEAQ (reference sequence). This CDR3 has 16 amino acids.

This clonotype was observed at least ten times. The rearrangement links TRBV15 to TRBJ2-7; no firm D call. Trimming stripped 6 bases from V and 0 bases from J, with 9 bases between. CDR1 is LNHNV, CDR2 YYDKDF, per germline (reference sequence). The CDR3 spans 13 residues. The CDR3 DNA is TGTGCCACCAGTGGAGACAACTCCTACGAGCAGTACTTC. Protein product: CATSGDNSYEQYF.

In its sample, this clonotype was seen many times. The chain carries TRBV6-5 and TRBJ1-1, with unresolved D. CDR3 length: 14 amino acids. V was shortened by 3 bases and J by 1 base, with 9 bases between the two germline ends. Germline CDR1 and CDR2: MNHEY and SVGAGI. This chain's CDR3 is CASSYSRGNTEAFF. CDR3 nucleotides: TGTGCCAGCAGTTATAGTCGCGGGAACACTGAAGCTTTCTTT.

This clonotype was observed many times. This chain connects TRBV15 to TRBJ1-2; D remains unclear. Trimming shortened V by 0 bases and J by 0 bases, and 11 bases separated the two germline ends. CDR1 is LNHNV and CDR2 is YYDKDF in the germline V gene (reference sequence). This CDR3 region has 16 residues. CDR3 loop: CATSRDWNAANYGYTF. CDR3 nucleotide sequence: TGTGCCACCAGCAGAGATTGGAACGCGGCTAACTATGGCTACACCTTC.

This clonotype was observed many times. V is TRBV5-8 and J is TRBJ2-5; 8 positions match TRBD2. In germline, CDR1 is SGHTS, CDR2 YDEGEE. V lost 0 bases, J lost 4 bases, and 5 bases stayed unmatched. This CDR3 region has 15 residues. CDR3 loop: CASSLAGGSGETQYF. The CDR3 DNA sequence: TGTGCCAGCAGCTTGGCGGGGGGGAGCGGAGAGACCCAGTACTTC.

This clonotype was detected many times. V gene TRBV7-2 combines with J gene TRBJ2-2; 7 nucleotides match TRBD2. CDR3 size: 14 residues. V lost 1 base to trimming and J lost 7 bases; unmatched junction nucleotides: 3. CDR1 and CDR2 (germline): SGHTA, FQGNSA. This CDR3 is CASSLVASGGELFF. CDR3 DNA: TGTGCCAGCAGCTTAGTGGCTAGCGGCGGGGAGCTGTTTTTT.

The table lists this clonotype with many counts. The chain is built from TRBV5-1 and TRBJ1-2, with D perhaps matching TRBD1 (5 bases). V gave up 1 base and J gave up 3 bases, with 13 bases separating them. The CDR3 is 15 amino acids. Germline V lookup: CDR1 SGHRS, CDR2 YFSETQ. CDR3 protein: CASSLIGDSYYGYTF. DNA for the CDR3: TGCGCCAGCAGCTTGATCGGTGACAGCTACTATGGCTACACCTTC. The full variable domain, with the rest looked up from reference TRBV5-1 and TRBJ1-2, is KAGVTQTPRYLIKTRGQQVTLSCSPISGHRSVSWYQQTPGQGLQFLFEYFSETQRNKGNFPGRFSGRQFSNSRSEMNVSTLELGDSALYLCASSLIGDSYYGYTFGSGTRLTVV.

This clonotype has at least ten counts. The V call is TRBV9, the J call TRBJ2-7; maybe TRBD1 (5 bases). Trimming removed 0 bases from V and 4 bases from J, with 11 bases in between. CDR1 and CDR2 from the germline V gene are SGDLS and YYNGEE. The CDR3 runs to 14 residues. CDR3 region: CASSVGVRVYEQYF. CDR3 nucleotide sequence: TGTGCCAGCAGCGTAGGTGTCAGGGTGTACGAGCAGTACTTC. Full variable domain (outside the CDR3, taken from reference TRBV9 and TRBJ2-7): DSGVTQTPKHLITATGQRVTLRCSPRSGDLSVYWYQQSLDQGLQFLIQYYNGEERAKGNILERFSAQQFPDLHSELNLSSLELGDSALYFCASSVGVRVYEQYFGPGTRLTVT.

This clonotype has at least ten counts. The chain uses TRBV6-5 and TRBJ2-2; a weak D match, TRBD2 (6 bases). Trimming removed 6 bases from V and 1 base from J, with 6 bases in between. The length of the CDR3 is 13 residues. Germline-derived CDR1 and CDR2 are MNHEY and SVGAGI. In DNA form, the CDR3 reads TGTGCCAGCAGGGAGGGGAACACCGGGGAGCTGTTTTTT. Translated, it gives CASREGNTGELFF.

This clonotype was recorded at least ten times. V gene TRBV7-2 combines with J gene TRBJ2-1; D unresolved. The germline V and J ends were trimmed by 3 bases and 0 bases, with 6 bases remaining between them. This CDR3 spans 14 amino acids. CDR1 and CDR2 from the germline V gene are SGHTA and FQGNSA. The CDR3 region is CASSLTVSYNEQFF. Written as DNA, the CDR3 is TGTGCCAGCAGCTTGACGGTCTCCTACAATGAGCAGTTCTTC.

This clonotype was counted many times. J is TRBJ1-1 and V is TRBV30; 8 bases are shared with TRBD1. After removal of 2 bases from V and 2 bases from J, the junction contained 7 bases not matched to a gene. The CDR3 has 15 residues. Per germline, CDR1 GTSNPN and CDR2 SVGIG (reference sequence). CDR3 sequence reads: CAWSKPGQGNTEAFF. The CDR3 DNA sequence: TGTGCCTGGAGTAAACCAGGACAGGGAAACACTGAAGCTTTCTTT.